The T cell receptor beta chain described here comes from a study of identical twins. Everyone who donated was a healthy Caucasian. The germline CDR1 and CDR2 sequences are SGHRS and YFSETQ. The trim removed 5 bases at V and 3 bases at J, leaving 4 bases unmatched. This CDR3 is built from 14 residues. TCRdb used MiXCR to reprocess the 5' RACE reads, holding one entry per CDR3 protein. The table shows about 520,000 distinct CDR3 sequences, with under 25% occurring only once. These data were also reused for a study on T cells expressing NK-cell markers. That source notes: The same clonotypes also predominated in the CD3+CD56-NKG2C+ fraction of a few donors.

The chain couples TRBV5-1 to TRBJ2-2; TRBD2 matches at 7 bases. Source material: CD4+ T cells sorted from blood. The sequence was obtained from a woman under 30 in good health. CDR3 amino acids: CASSRLADTGELFF. CDR3 sequence (DNA): TGCGCCAGCAGTAGGCTAGCGGACACCGGGGAGCTGTTTTTT.